This TCR beta chain was retrieved from a study of T-cell memory formation after mild COVID-19. With 6 bases clipped from V and 4 bases from J, the junction kept 5 bases outside the gene matches. CDR3 size: 14 residues. Germline CDR1 and CDR2: MNHEY and SVGAGI. TCR alpha and TCR beta cDNA libraries carrying sample barcodes and UMIs came from 5'RACE with constant-segment primers. TCRdb fed the 5' RACE reads into MiXCR, producing one record per CDR3 protein. The table records approximately 340,000 distinct CDR3 sequences, less than 20% of them present only once. This clonotype originated in a man younger than 35 who had mild COVID-19 (a few samples of this study predate the infection). Cell type and time point are not known. This rearrangement joins TRBV6-5 to TRBJ2-1; TRBD1 agrees at 8 bases. What was sequenced was PBMCs or a T cell subset sorted from them (not recorded which). The CDR3: CASSRRTGYNEQFF. As DNA, the CDR3 is TGTGCCAGCAGCCGGAGGACAGGGTACAATGAGCAGTTCTTC.